This T cell receptor beta chain was found in a study of metastatic and nonmetastatic thyroid tumors. Study context: Comparison of repertoires was carried out across blood and tumor or nodule tissue from malignant and benign thyroid patients. General observations from the study: According to reports, the diversity of TCR beta was significantly higher in malignant thyroid tumors than in benign nodules, and this held in both blood and tumor samples.

Before thyroid surgery, none of the patients had received any treatment. The CDR3 is 13 residues long. V lost 9 bases and J lost 4, with 13 bases in between. The V gene's germline CDR1 is KGHDR and CDR2 SFDVKD. This clone was seen more than once but under ten times. What it binds is not known. As originally analysed: Across clinicopathological groups, CDR3 differences served as the basis for building a distant-metastasis classifier for papillary thyroid cancer. MiXCR was used by TCRdb to re-call the PCR reads. What appears here as the V and J calls and clone size reflects TCRdb's work, not the paper's. The data show almost 35,000 clones, with under 40% seen just once and over 20% held by the top ten.

The chain joins TRBV24-1 to TRBJ2-3; possible D gene TRBD2, 6 bases. The origin of this receptor is a female donor with papillary thyroid cancer or a benign thyroid nodule (not recorded which). Some clones in this sample may be carry-over from other donors' samples. Sequencing was performed on tumor tissue. The CDR3 nucleotides are TGTGCCACCGAAGCTAGCGTTGCAGATACGCAGTATTTT. It encodes CATEASVADTQYF.